Listed here are 5 T cell receptor beta chains from one sample, sequenced in a study of PD-L1 blockade in urothelial cancer. Clones were read by immunoSEQ multiplex PCR, and TCRdb kept only the in-frame ones, dropping some. The table shows 55,000 to 75,000 clones, with about 81% occurring only once. Indicated time point: pretreatment peripheral blood. Source: PBMCs, taken around atezolizumab (anti-PD-L1) treatment. The receptors here all came from a man between 65 and 79 years old with urothelial cancer.

This chain joins TRBV5-4 and TRBJ2-5, with D tentatively TRBD2 (5 bases). Germline V gene sequence: CDR1 SGHNT, CDR2 YYREEE (reference sequence). The CDR3 extends over 11 amino acids. The CDR3 loop is CSLGGRETQYF. CDR3 DNA sequence: TGTTCCCTAGGAGGCCGAGAGACCCAGTACTTC.

The chain joins TRBV10-3 to TRBJ1-1; a possible D gene is TRBD1 (5 bases). This CDR3 has 14 amino acids. Trimming pared 0 bases from V and 10 bases from J, leaving 15 bases between. CDR1 is ENHRY and CDR2 is SYGVKD in the germline V gene. The CDR3 is CAISESRQNHGAFF. DNA for the CDR3: TGTGCCATCAGTGAGTCGAGACAGAACCATGGAGCTTTCTTT.

This clone occurred a few times. The CDR3 DNA follows: TGTGCCAGCAGCGTAAACGGACAGCTAAATGAAAAACTGTTTTTT. It is translated as CASSVNGQLNEKLFF. The chain has TRBV9 and TRBJ1-4; TRBD1 is a possible D gene (6 bases). With 1 base removed from V and 5 bases from J, the gap between germline ends came to 12 bases. The CDR3 has 15 amino acids. The germline V gene has CDR1 SGDLS and CDR2 YYNGEE. The full variable domain, completed using reference TRBV9 and TRBJ1-4, is DSGVTQTPKHLITATGQRVTLRCSPRSGDLSVYWYQQSLDQGLQFLIQYYNGEERAKGNILERFSAQQFPDLHSELNLSSLELGDSALYFCASSVNGQLNEKLFFGSGTQLSVL.

The rearrangement uses TRBV5-1 and TRBJ2-7, with TRBD2 matching 10 bases. The V gene end was trimmed by 0 bases and the J gene end by 2 bases; junction bases not matched to a gene: 14. The CDR3 sequence is 19 residues long. The V gene's germline CDR1 is SGHRS and CDR2 YFSETQ. The CDR3 nucleotides read TGCGCCAGCAGCTTGGGAGCTAGCGGGAGTCCCCTCTTTACCTACGAGCAGTACTTC. Translating gives CASSLGASGSPLFTYEQYF.

The chain recombines TRBV10-3 with TRBJ2-5, with D maybe TRBD2 (7 bases). Per germline, CDR1 ENHRY and CDR2 SYGVKD. The length of the CDR3 is 13 residues. V gave up 7 bases and J gave up 7 bases, with 16 bases separating them. CDR3 nucleotide sequence: TGTGCCATCAATAAGGGGGGGTTAGGGACCCAGTACTTC. As protein: CAINKGGLGTQYF.